Below, one T cell receptor (beta chain) is given with its context. Its target antigen remains unknown. No much larger clone is present one base from it, and per-base qualities are unavailable. The protocol used for the library was the immunoSEQ multiplex PCR assay. The study's processing was this. A statistical classification framework was built to diagnose cytomegalovirus status from the catalog of TCR beta chain sequences. Not all clones reach the TCRdb copy of this immuneACCESS table, which keeps in-frame sequences only. Checked studies attribute under half of the gap to unresolved V genes and leave the rest unexplained. Clonal size and the V and J genes are those of that table, whereas D and trimming came from the DNA. This sample comprises 150,000 to 200,000 clones, roughly 89% of them detected only once. The leading ten clones occupy about 1.5% of the sample. The sample is drawn from a study of cytomegalovirus exposure and HLA in healthy donors (dated by TCRdb to the late 2010s). Background on the whole study: According to a later analysis, one platform produced both the roughly 120 validation repertoires and the approximately 670 repertoires of the first cohort. The aim of the study was to test whether cataloging public T cell receptors could identify signatures of past pathogen exposure. High-throughput TCR immunosequencing, statistical association of individual TCRs with disease status, and machine learning were combined to predict cytomegalovirus infection status. A separate validation cohort of approximately 120 different subjects was used in addition to the roughly 700-subject first cohort. Results the study describes overall, beyond this receptor: In the study, around 160 TCR beta chains were listed as associated with cytomegalovirus. According to the authors, the approach could potentially be generalized to other disease states and immunological phenotypes. All 120 or so repertoires were used to score co-occurrence in the validation cohort in a later analysis, because that analysis had no HLA typing for the cohort. In both the original and validation cohorts, the classifier was reported to diagnose cytomegalovirus status with high specificity and sensitivity. Subsequent analysis determined that TCRs grouped into clusters in the first cohort also showed a tendency toward co-occurrence across the roughly 120 validation repertoires, and 85% to 95% of cluster scores exceeded 0. Most TCR sequences were seen in very few donors, while some public TCRs were found in many individuals. A few of the identified cytomegalovirus-associated TCR beta chains were confirmed in vitro to be specific for cytomegalovirus antigens.

The CDR3, cysteine through phenylalanine, is 14 amino acids long. The entry retains the CDR3 DNA only, 42 bases that are in frame from base 1. V and J are truncated by 10 bases and 4 bases respectively, leaving an intervening sequence of 19 bases. The germline V gene encodes CDR1 SNHLY and CDR2 FYNNEI. Donors formed part of the validation cohort, which comprised approximately 130 subjects and was distinct from the first cohort of fewer than 750 subjects. The specimen was PBMCs. The sequence came from a woman aged 25 to 39 in good health and CMV-seronegative. This chain joins TRBV2 to TRBJ1-1; perhaps TRBD1 is the D gene, with 6 bases matching. The nucleotide sequence reads TGTGCCATCCCGTCAGGGGACAATCCCACTGAAGCTTTCTTT. Translated, this is CAIPSGDNPTEAFF.